The 7 T cell receptor beta chains below all came from one sample that was sequenced in a study of PD-1 blockade in classical Hodgkin lymphoma (TCRdb year 2020). The method was the immunoSEQ multiplex PCR assay. In its TCRdb copy, this immuneACCESS table keeps in-frame sequences only and misses some clones. Where compared with another copy, unresolved V genes explain less than half of these, and the others have no known cause. The sample table lists over 25,000 clones, about 81% of them with a count of one. Roughly a third of the sample lies in the top ten. The time point label, as the study defines it: cycle 2 day 1 (C2D1) of nivolumab. All trial patients had relapsed after autologous stem cell transplantation, with cohorts A, B and C differing in prior brentuximab vedotin exposure. The sample here was peripheral blood mononuclear cells (PBMCs), taken before the second cycle of nivolumab. The receptors shown here come from a human donor with classical Hodgkin lymphoma.

This chain joins TRBV7-8 and TRBJ1-6; 9 nucleotides align to TRBD1. V was pared by 4 bases and J by 6 bases, with 4 bases of the junction left unmatched. The CDR3 is made up of 15 amino acids. CDR1 and CDR2 (germline): SGHVS, FQNEAQ. The CDR3 region is CASSSLDRGNSPLHF. The CDR3 coding sequence is TGTGCCAGCAGCTCCTTGGACAGGGGTAATTCACCCCTCCACTTT.

The chain couples TRBV6-5 to TRBJ2-5; the D gene is possibly TRBD2 (6 bases). With 2 bases removed from V and 4 bases from J, the gap between germline ends came to 8 bases. This CDR3 has 13 amino acids. Germline CDR1 MNHEY, CDR2 SVGAGI. The CDR3 region is CASSYLEGETQYF. CDR3 coding DNA: TGTGCCAGCAGTTACCTGGAGGGAGAGACCCAGTACTTC.

The gene calls are TRBV7-3 and TRBJ2-1; 10 bases align to TRBD1. Germline assignment: CDR1 SGHTA and CDR2 FQGTGA. The CDR3 covers 16 residues. Trimming took 2 bases from V and 8 from J; bases not matched to a gene: 9. CDR3 amino acids: CASSLLPGQGIDEQFF. CDR3 coding DNA: TGTGCCAGCAGCTTACTGCCGGGACAGGGGATCGATGAGCAGTTCTTC. Full variable domain (missing parts from reference TRBV7-3 and TRBJ2-1): GAGVSQTPSNKVTEKGKYVELRCDPISGHTALYWYRQSLGQGPEFLIYFQGTGAADDSGLPNDRFFAVRPEGSVSTLKIQRTERGDSAVYLCASSLLPGQGIDEQFFGPGTRLTVL.

This chain links TRBV6-5 with TRBJ1-1; D unresolved. CDR1 and CDR2 (germline): MNHEY, SVGAGI. Trimming took off 5 bases at V and 1 base at J, with 5 bases between the two ends. CDR3 length equals 12 residues. The CDR3 loop is CASSRSNTEAFF. The CDR3 region has the DNA TGTGCCAGCAGTAGGTCGAACACTGAAGCTTTCTTT.

The chain joins TRBV5-1 to TRBJ2-1; 9 bases are shared with TRBD2. The V gene end was trimmed by 4 bases and the J gene end by 10 bases; junction bases not matched to a gene: 6. Germline-derived CDR1 and CDR2 are SGHRS and YFSETQ. CDR3 length: 13 amino acids. CDR3 sequence (DNA): TGCGCCAGCAGCCCCGACAGCGGGGGGGAGCAGTTCTTC. Amino acids: CASSPDSGGEQFF.

V and J are TRBV7-9 and TRBJ2-3; 14 bases are shared with TRBD2. This CDR3 spans 16 amino acids. V trimming: 1 base; J trimming: 3 bases; junction bases outside the gene matches: 0. CDR1 and CDR2 from the germline V gene are SEHNR and FQNEAQ (reference sequence). The CDR3 nucleotides are TGTGCCAGCAGCTTAGGACTAGCGGGGGGGACAGATACGCAGTATTTT. Translated: CASSLGLAGGTDTQYF. Supplemented by reference TRBV7-9 and TRBJ2-3, the full variable domain reads DTGVSQNPRHKITKRGQNVTFRCDPISEHNRLYWYRQTLGQGPEFLTYFQNEAQLEKSRLLSDRFSAERPKGSFSTLEIQRTEQGDSAMYLCASSLGLAGGTDTQYFGPGTRLTVL.

The rearrangement joins TRBV19 to TRBJ2-5, with TRBD2 as a possible D gene (5 bases). V lost 0 bases and J lost 7, with 12 bases in between. The CDR3 covers 14 residues. Germline V gives CDR1 LNHDA, CDR2 SQIVND (reference sequence). CDR3 sequence (DNA): TGTGCCAGTAGTATAGATGGAGGAGACGTGACCCAGTACTTC. The encoded protein is CASSIDGGDVTQYF.